This note documents a single T cell receptor (beta chain) sequence. The sample is drawn from a study of cytotoxic CD8 clonotypes in ibrutinib-treated CLL. CDR3 length: 16 amino acids. The V end was cut by 2 bases, the J end by 0 bases, with 8 bases between. Germline V lookup: CDR1 SGHTA, CDR2 FQGTGA. The assay was immunoSEQ multiplex PCR, and TCRdb's table has in-frame clones only and misses some. The data contain approximately 45,000 clones, almost 70% of them singletons. The sequencing used PBMCs, collected after 12 months of ibrutinib treatment. This sequence originates from a human donor with chronic lymphocytic leukemia. This chain connects TRBV7-3 to TRBJ2-6; D not certain. The CDR3 spells CASSLDQSSGANVLTF. The CDR3 nucleotides are TGTGCCAGCAGCTTAGACCAAAGCTCTGGGGCCAACGTCCTGACTTTC.